This T cell receptor beta chain originates from a study of CD8 T cells in ankylosing spondylitis. The sample holds many counts of this clonotype. Antigen unknown. Germline values: CDR1 DFQATT, CDR2 SNEGSKA (reference sequence). This CDR3 has 16 amino acids. The ends lost 6 bases at V and 6 bases at J; junction bases unmatched: 12. Whole-study results and caveats: It appeared that ankylosing spondylitis blood was characterized by a TCR beta motif of roughly 8 highly homologous variants. Disease-linked clones were reportedly significantly enriched in matched ankylosing spondylitis synovial fluid.

Libraries of TCR beta came from quantitative 5'-RACE with molecular barcodes. MiXCR, applied by TCRdb to the 5' RACE reads, yields one record per CDR3 protein. The sample includes over 110,000 distinct CDR3 sequences, 8% to 9% of them seen just once. The TCR comes from a male donor with ankylosing spondylitis. The sequenced material came from synovial fluid, either unsorted or a sorted T cell fraction (not recorded which). The gene calls are TRBV20-1 and TRBJ1-5, with 12 nucleotides matching TRBD1. The CDR3 is CSAANKGQGASQPQHF. The CDR3 DNA sequence: TGCAGTGCGGCAAACAAGGGACAGGGGGCGAGTCAGCCCCAGCATTTT.